Each of the 19 T cell receptor beta chains below was sequenced from the same sample in a study of CD8+ T cells in alopecia areata. Described treatment: oral pan-JAK inhibitor, 5-10 mg twice daily. Sequencing used cDNA as its template, made by extracting RNA and reverse transcribing it. Clones were read by immunoSEQ multiplex PCR, and TCRdb kept only the in-frame ones, dropping some. The sample records roughly 220,000 clones, 66% being singletons. This specimen was CD4+ T cells sorted from blood, taken at week 44, from a patient treated with tofacitinib. Receptors originate from a human donor with alopecia areata.

This rearrangement joins TRBV10-3 to TRBJ1-1; 11 bases align to TRBD1. There are 16 residues in the CDR3. Germline V lookup: CDR1 ENHRY, CDR2 SYGVKD. After removal of 3 bases from V and 4 bases from J, the junction contained 7 bases not matched to a gene. The CDR3 sequence is CAISDPGQGASTEAFF. The DNA of the CDR3 is TGTGCCATCAGTGACCCCGGACAGGGGGCTAGCACTGAAGCTTTCTTT.

The rearrangement joins TRBV29-1 to TRBJ2-1; 8 nucleotides agree with TRBD2. Germline V gene lookup returns CDR1 SQVTM and CDR2 ANQGSEA. The V gene end was trimmed by 4 bases and the J gene end by 4 bases; junction bases not matched to a gene: 6. The CDR3 covers 14 residues. As DNA, the CDR3 is TGCAGCGTTGCTTCGAGACTAGCGTACAATGAGCAGTTCTTC. Residues: CSVASRLAYNEQFF.

The CDR3 nucleotides read TGTGCCAGCAGTCCGACAGGGAATGGCTACACCTTC. As protein: CASSPTGNGYTF. The chain uses TRBV6-5 and TRBJ1-2, with 7 bases matching TRBD1. After removal of 5 bases from V and 6 bases from J, the junction contained 3 bases not matched to a gene. The CDR3 contains 12 residues. Germline CDR1 MNHEY, CDR2 SVGAGI.

This clone was seen a handful of times. V gene TRBV5-1 combines with J gene TRBJ2-1, with no clear D. The germline V and J ends were trimmed by 2 bases and 0 bases, with 18 bases remaining between them. Germline V CDR1 and CDR2: SGHRS, YFSETQ. The CDR3 extends over 18 amino acids. As DNA, the CDR3 is TGCGCCAGCAGCTTCACCCCGGGCGGTAAGGGCTCCTACAATGAGCAGTTCTTC. This translates into CASSFTPGGKGSYNEQFF.

V is TRBV5-1 and J is TRBJ2-3; D might be TRBD1 (5 bases). The CDR3 runs to 17 residues. The germline CDR1 and CDR2 sequences are SGHRS and YFSETQ. Trimming stripped 0 bases from V and 4 bases from J, with 18 bases between. Here the CDR3 reads CASSLALQGKAPDTQYF. The DNA for the CDR3 is TGCGCCAGCAGCTTGGCCCTGCAGGGTAAGGCTCCAGATACGCAGTATTTT.

The genes are TRBV4-1 and TRBJ2-5, with TRBD1 identical over 8 bases. The length of the CDR3 is 14 residues. After removal of 4 bases from V and 2 bases from J, the junction contained 3 bases not matched to a gene. Germline V gene sequence: CDR1 MGHRA, CDR2 YSYEKL. As DNA, the CDR3 is TGCGCCAGCAGCCTAGGACAGGGTCAAGAGACCCAGTACTTC. It specifies CASSLGQGQETQYF.

The CDR3 nucleotides are TGTGCCAGCAGGGAACTAGCGGGGACCTACGAGCAGTACTTC. Translating it yields CASRELAGTYEQYF. This chain connects TRBV6-1 to TRBJ2-7; 10 positions match TRBD2. CDR1 is MNHNS and CDR2 is SASEGT in the germline V gene. The CDR3 extends over 14 amino acids. The ends lost 6 bases at V and 2 bases at J; junction bases unmatched: 4.

This clone was seen more than once but under ten times. This chain connects TRBV5-1 to TRBJ2-2; D call uncertain. Trimming pared 4 bases from V and 6 bases from J, leaving 7 bases between. CDR3 size: 12 residues. CDR1 is SGHRS, CDR2 YFSETQ, per germline. CDR3 in DNA: TGCGCCAGCAGCCTCGTGTCCGGGGAGCTGTTTTTT. Encoded protein: CASSLVSGELFF. The full variable domain, completed using reference TRBV5-1 and TRBJ2-2, is KAGVTQTPRYLIKTRGQQVTLSCSPISGHRSVSWYQQTPGQGLQFLFEYFSETQRNKGNFPGRFSGRQFSNSRSEMNVSTLELGDSALYLCASSLVSGELFFGEGSRLTVL.

The CDR3 sequence is CASASSGLGISEQYF. As DNA, the CDR3 is TGTGCCAGCGCATCCTCTGGACTCGGGATCTCCGAGCAGTACTTC. V is TRBV7-2 and J is TRBJ2-7; D perhaps matches TRBD2 (5 bases). The CDR3 spans 15 residues. CDR1 is SGHTA and CDR2 is FQGNSA in the germline V gene. V was pared by 8 bases and J by 6 bases, with 23 bases between.

This clone was counted between two and nine times. The genes are TRBV5-1 and TRBJ2-5; TRBD2 is a possible D gene (6 bases). This CDR3 contains 16 residues. Germline CDR1 is SGHRS and CDR2 is YFSETQ. V lost 4 bases and J lost 3, with 19 bases in between. This CDR3 is CASSPVGRDGEETQYF. The CDR3 DNA follows: TGCGCCAGCAGCCCCGTCGGGCGGGACGGGGAAGAGACCCAGTACTTC.

The rearrangement uses TRBV9 and TRBJ2-2, with D possibly matching TRBD2 (6 bases). V was trimmed by 2 bases and J by 6 bases, leaving 14 bases between them. Germline CDR1 SGDLS, CDR2 YYNGEE. This CDR3 is 15 amino acids long. CDR3 bases: TGTGCCAGCAGCGTGCGGGGAAGTGTGGCCGGGGAGCTGTTTTTT. It encodes CASSVRGSVAGELFF.

The chain couples TRBV29-1 to TRBJ2-5; 10 nucleotides agree with TRBD1. The length of the CDR3 is 13 residues. Germline-derived CDR1 and CDR2 are SQVTM and ANQGSEA. Trimming cost V 6 bases and J 4 bases; bases outside gene matches: 5. CDR3 sequence reads: CSVRGDRGETQYF. DNA for the CDR3: TGCAGCGTCCGAGGGGACAGGGGAGAGACCCAGTACTTC. Using reference TRBV29-1 and TRBJ2-5 for the parts outside the CDR3, the full variable domain is SAVISQKPSRDICQRGTSLTIQCQVDSQVTMMFWYRQQPGQSLTLIATANQGSEATYESGFVIDKFPISRPNLTFSTLTVSNMSPEDSSIYLCSVRGDRGETQYFGPGTRLLVL.

This clone was counted a few times. The chain is built from TRBV29-1 and TRBJ2-7; TRBD1 matches at 7 bases. The germline V gene has CDR1 SQVTM and CDR2 ANQGSEA. This CDR3 contains 13 residues. The junction had 8 bases not matched to a gene; V was cut back by 7 bases and J by 2 bases. The CDR3 sequence is CSGALDRTYEQYF. The CDR3 region has the DNA TGCAGCGGTGCTTTGGACAGGACCTACGAGCAGTACTTC.

The chain couples TRBV7-8 to TRBJ1-5; D ambiguous. Germline loops: CDR1 SGHVS, CDR2 FQNEAQ. This CDR3 comprises 15 residues. Trimming left V 5 bases short and J 3 bases short, with 14 bases between. The CDR3, as DNA: TGTGCCAGCAGCCTTAATTGGGGTAACAATCAGCCCCAGCATTTT. Translating gives CASSLNWGNNQPQHF.

The CDR3, as DNA: TGTGCCAGCAGTTACTCTACCGGGGGGACCGGGGAGCTGTTTTTT. Encoded protein: CASSYSTGGTGELFF. This chain joins TRBV6-5 and TRBJ2-2, with TRBD2 matching 7 bases. The CDR3 is made up of 15 amino acids. V lost 0 bases and J lost 5; bases outside the gene matches: 3. Germline V gene data show CDR1 as MNHEY and CDR2 as SVGAGI.

This sequence joins TRBV10-3 and TRBJ1-5; D is unclear. V was pared by 3 bases and J by 1 base, with 7 bases between. CDR3 length equals 14 residues. Germline V gives CDR1 ENHRY, CDR2 SYGVKD. The CDR3 loop is CAISEGGSNQPQHF. Written as DNA, the CDR3 is TGTGCCATCAGTGAAGGTGGAAGCAATCAGCCCCAGCATTTT.

The chain carries TRBV30 and TRBJ2-7; perhaps TRBD1 as D (6 bases). Trimming removed 2 bases from V and 5 bases from J, with 10 bases in between. The CDR3 is made up of 12 amino acids. Per the germline V gene, CDR1 is GTSNPN and CDR2 is SVGIG (reference sequence). CDR3 sequence reads: CAWSFRDNEQYF. CDR3 bases: TGTGCCTGGAGTTTCCGGGACAACGAGCAGTACTTC.

Concerning this clone: Other nucleotide sequences from this sample produce the same CDR3. This chain joins TRBV29-1 and TRBJ2-3, with TRBD2 matching over 7 bases. CDR1 is SQVTM and CDR2 is ANQGSEA in the germline V gene. The CDR3 extends over 12 amino acids. V gave up 3 bases and J gave up 6 bases; unmatched junction bases: 3. The CDR3 loop is CSVEVGGDTQYF. The CDR3 bases are TGCAGCGTTGAGGTGGGAGGGGATACGCAGTATTTT.

The rearrangement uses TRBV29-1 and TRBJ2-2; the D gene is possibly TRBD1 (7 bases). This CDR3 spans 15 amino acids. Germline V gives CDR1 SQVTM, CDR2 ANQGSEA. Trimming removed 6 bases from V and 6 bases from J, with 20 bases in between. CDR3 sequence (DNA): TGCAGCGTGCGGGAAGGTGGACAGGCCCCCGGGGAGCTGTTTTTT. Protein sequence: CSVREGGQAPGELFF.